The rows below give T cell receptor beta chains drawn from one sample of a study of T cells in Graves' hyperthyroidism and ophthalmopathy. One entry per CDR3 protein results from TCRdb running MiXCR on the multiplex PCR reads. The repertoire consists of about 320,000 distinct CDR3 sequences, with 16% occurring once and the leading ten covering around 34%. The sample comprised blood. Receptor source: a young man with Graves' hyperthyroidism. The CDR3 runs from the conserved cysteine through the conserved F or W. Each record gives: J gene, V gene, clone size, D gene, CDR3 protein, CDR3 DNA. The D gene is left open where the match is weak. Some rows have no size entry. The others give once, few or many, or a class for an expanded clone.

J gene: TRBJ1-5; V gene: TRBV27; clone size: many; D gene: .; CDR3 protein: CASRDGPYSNQPQHF; CDR3 DNA: TGTGCCAGCAGGGACGGACCTTATAGCAATCAGCCCCAGCATTTT
J gene: TRBJ2-3; V gene: TRBV10-3; clone size: many; D gene: .; CDR3 protein: CAISRDSTDTQYF; CDR3 DNA: TGTGCCATCAGTAGGGATAGCACAGATACGCAGTATTTT
J gene: TRBJ2-1; V gene: TRBV10-2; clone size: .; D gene: TRBD2; CDR3 protein: CASSESWTGGTLDEQFF; CDR3 DNA: TGCGCCAGCAGTGAGAGCTGGACGGGAGGGACACTTGATGAGCAGTTCTTC
J gene: TRBJ2-1; V gene: TRBV7-3; clone size: many; D gene: .; CDR3 protein: CASSFGHYSYNEQFF; CDR3 DNA: TGTGCCAGCAGCTTTGGACATTATTCCTACAATGAGCAGTTCTTC
J gene: TRBJ1-1; V gene: TRBV9; clone size: many; D gene: .; CDR3 protein: CASSVGPDRNTEAFF; CDR3 DNA: TGTGCCAGCAGCGTAGGGCCAGACCGGAACACTGAAGCTTTCTTT
J gene: TRBJ1-1; V gene: TRBV29-1; clone size: few; D gene: TRBD1; CDR3 protein: CSVVVFPDRVNTEAFF; CDR3 DNA: TGCAGCGTTGTCGTTTTCCCGGACAGGGTGAACACTGAAGCTTTCTTT
J gene: TRBJ2-2; V gene: TRBV11-3; clone size: many; D gene: .; CDR3 protein: CASRFRNGELFF; CDR3 DNA: TGTGCCAGCAGGTTCCGGAACGGGGAGCTGTTTTTT
J gene: TRBJ2-6; V gene: TRBV19; clone size: .; D gene: .; CDR3 protein: CASSIWGPGSGANVLTF; CDR3 DNA: TGTGCCAGTAGTATATGGGGCCCGGGATCTGGGGCCAACGTCCTGACTTTC
J gene: TRBJ2-7; V gene: TRBV20-1; clone size: few; D gene: .; CDR3 protein: CSAILLRGGYEQYF; CDR3 DNA: TGCAGTGCCATTTTACTGAGAGGAGGCTACGAGCAGTACTTC
J gene: TRBJ2-1; V gene: TRBV11-2; clone size: many; D gene: .; CDR3 protein: CASSLGSRGYNEQFF; CDR3 DNA: TGTGCCAGCAGCTTAGGGTCCAGGGGTTACAATGAGCAGTTCTTC
J gene: TRBJ2-2; V gene: TRBV28; clone size: many; D gene: .; CDR3 protein: CASIKLDTGELFF; CDR3 DNA: TGTGCCAGCATCAAGCTAGACACCGGGGAGCTGTTTTTT
J gene: TRBJ2-4; V gene: TRBV20-1; clone size: many; D gene: .; CDR3 protein: CSASRRGIQYF; CDR3 DNA: TGCAGTGCCTCAAGACGTGGGATTCAGTACTTC
J gene: TRBJ2-3; V gene: TRBV10-3; clone size: few; D gene: .; CDR3 protein: CAISGRADTQYF; CDR3 DNA: TGTGCCATCAGCGGGAGAGCGGATACGCAGTATTTT
J gene: TRBJ1-2; V gene: TRBV4-1; clone size: few; D gene: .; CDR3 protein: CASSQGDKGNYGYTF; CDR3 DNA: TGCGCCAGCAGCCAGGGGGACAAGGGAAACTATGGCTACACCTTC
J gene: TRBJ1-5; V gene: TRBV5-1; clone size: many; D gene: .; CDR3 protein: CASSSGGGRNQPQHF; CDR3 DNA: TGCGCCAGCAGCTCGGGGGGAGGGCGCAATCAGCCCCAGCATTTT
J gene: TRBJ2-7; V gene: TRBV12-3/TRBV12-4; clone size: many; D gene: .; CDR3 protein: CASRPQGFGEQYF; CDR3 DNA: TGTGCCAGCAGACCACAGGGTTTTGGCGAGCAGTACTTC
J gene: TRBJ1-1; V gene: TRBV5-1; clone size: many; D gene: .; CDR3 protein: CASRLNLQATEAFF; CDR3 DNA: TGCGCCAGCAGGTTGAACCTCCAGGCAACTGAAGCTTTCTTT
J gene: TRBJ2-1; V gene: TRBV20-1; clone size: .; D gene: .; CDR3 protein: CSARDGGSGNSYNEQFF; CDR3 DNA: TGCAGTGCTAGAGATGGCGGGTCAGGGAACTCCTACAATGAGCAGTTCTTC
J gene: TRBJ2-2; V gene: TRBV10-2; clone size: .; D gene: TRBD2; CDR3 protein: CASSGTSGGGELFF; CDR3 DNA: TGCGCCAGCAGCGGGACTAGCGGGGGTGGGGAGCTGTTTTTT
J gene: TRBJ1-2; V gene: TRBV12-3/TRBV12-4; clone size: many; D gene: .; CDR3 protein: CASSLLLYGYTF; CDR3 DNA: TGTGCCAGCAGTTTACTCCTCTATGGCTACACCTTC
J gene: TRBJ2-5; V gene: TRBV5-1; clone size: few; D gene: .; CDR3 protein: CASRMGGGVPEETQYF; CDR3 DNA: TGCGCCAGCAGAATGGGAGGGGGGGTACCCGAAGAGACCCAGTACTTC
J gene: TRBJ2-1; V gene: TRBV5-1; clone size: many; D gene: TRBD2; CDR3 protein: CASSFRQGSFGGSNNEQFF; CDR3 DNA: TGCGCCAGCAGCTTTCGGCAGGGTTCATTTGGCGGGAGTAACAATGAGCAGTTCTTC
J gene: TRBJ2-3; V gene: TRBV24-1; clone size: once; D gene: TRBD2; CDR3 protein: CATREMGLAGVTDTQYF; CDR3 DNA: TGTGCCACCCGTGAGATGGGACTAGCGGGAGTAACAGATACGCAGTATTTT
J gene: TRBJ2-1; V gene: TRBV5-1; clone size: .; D gene: .; CDR3 protein: CASNLEVNNEQFF; CDR3 DNA: TGCGCCAGCAACTTGGAAGTTAACAATGAGCAGTTCTTC
J gene: TRBJ2-1; V gene: TRBV12-3/TRBV12-4; clone size: many; D gene: .; CDR3 protein: CASSLKERALWREQFF; CDR3 DNA: TGTGCCAGCAGTTTAAAGGAAAGGGCCCTGTGGCGTGAGCAGTTCTTC
J gene: TRBJ1-2; V gene: TRBV5-1; clone size: .; D gene: TRBD1; CDR3 protein: CASSRDGQASYGYTF; CDR3 DNA: TGCGCCAGCAGCCGCGACGGACAGGCCTCCTATGGCTACACCTTC
J gene: TRBJ2-5; V gene: TRBV24-1; clone size: many; D gene: TRBD2; CDR3 protein: CATSDLDGSGIQETQYF; CDR3 DNA: TGTGCCACCAGTGATTTGGACGGGAGCGGGATCCAAGAGACCCAGTACTTC
J gene: TRBJ1-3; V gene: TRBV5-1; clone size: few; D gene: .; CDR3 protein: CASGPGATSGNTIYF; CDR3 DNA: TGCGCCAGCGGCCCAGGGGCCACCTCTGGAAACACCATATATTTT
J gene: TRBJ1-1; V gene: TRBV7-2; clone size: few; D gene: .; CDR3 protein: CASSRDKDTEAFF; CDR3 DNA: TGTGCCAGCAGCCGGGATAAGGACACTGAAGCTTTCTTT
J gene: TRBJ2-5; V gene: TRBV7-2; clone size: .; D gene: .; CDR3 protein: CASSSTGAFGGSQYF; CDR3 DNA: TGTGCCAGCAGCTCCACAGGGGCTTTCGGGGGGTCCCAGTACTTC
J gene: TRBJ1-4; V gene: TRBV18; clone size: many; D gene: .; CDR3 protein: CASSSRVATNEKLFF; CDR3 DNA: TGTGCCAGCTCATCCAGAGTTGCAACTAATGAAAAACTGTTTTTT
J gene: TRBJ2-7; V gene: TRBV30; clone size: few; D gene: .; CDR3 protein: CAWGDYEQYF; CDR3 DNA: TGTGCCTGGGGGGATTACGAGCAGTACTTC
J gene: TRBJ1-1; V gene: TRBV30; clone size: few; D gene: .; CDR3 protein: CASSRSHQAFF; CDR3 DNA: TGTGCCTCTAGTAGGAGTCACCAAGCTTTCTTT
J gene: TRBJ2-5; V gene: TRBV28; clone size: many; D gene: .; CDR3 protein: CASSTPGNQETQYF; CDR3 DNA: TGTGCCAGCTCTACCCCCGGGAACCAAGAGACCCAGTACTTC
J gene: TRBJ2-1; V gene: TRBV20-1; clone size: few; D gene: TRBD2; CDR3 protein: CSARNREAGLDYNEQFF; CDR3 DNA: TGCAGTGCTAGAAATCGCGAAGCGGGACTGGACTACAATGAGCAGTTCTTC
J gene: TRBJ2-1; V gene: TRBV12-3/TRBV12-4; clone size: few; D gene: .; CDR3 protein: CASTPRDEQFF; CDR3 DNA: TGTGCCAGCACCCCGCGGGATGAGCAGTTCTTC
J gene: TRBJ2-1; V gene: TRBV11-3; clone size: few; D gene: TRBD2; CDR3 protein: CASSHGTSGGHWYNEQFF; CDR3 DNA: TGTGCCAGCAGCCACGGGACTAGCGGGGGTCATTGGTACAATGAGCAGTTCTTC
J gene: TRBJ2-3; V gene: TRBV2; clone size: many; D gene: .; CDR3 protein: CASRAQGSTDTQYF; CDR3 DNA: TGTGCCAGCAGGGCTCAGGGCAGCACAGATACGCAGTATTTT
J gene: TRBJ2-6; V gene: TRBV7-4; clone size: .; D gene: TRBD1; CDR3 protein: CATLGGGVGGQGMGSGANVLTF; CDR3 DNA: TGTGCCACCCTCGGAGGCGGAGTGGGGGGACAGGGAATGGGGTCTGGGGCCAACGTCCTGACTTTC
J gene: TRBJ1-3; V gene: TRBV7-2; clone size: .; D gene: TRBD1; CDR3 protein: CASSFMQGASGNTICF; CDR3 DNA: TGTGCCAGCAGCTTTATGCAGGGGGCTTCTGGAAACACCATATGTTTT
J gene: TRBJ1-1; V gene: TRBV5-6; clone size: many; D gene: .; CDR3 protein: CASSLAKGNTEAFF; CDR3 DNA: TGTGCCAGCAGCTTGGCGAAGGGGAACACTGAAGCTTTCTTT
J gene: TRBJ1-1; V gene: TRBV6-1; clone size: many; D gene: TRBD1; CDR3 protein: CASSPKGQGTGEAFF; CDR3 DNA: TGTGCCAGCAGTCCAAAAGGACAGGGGACGGGTGAAGCTTTCTTT
J gene: TRBJ2-7; V gene: TRBV5-5; clone size: .; D gene: TRBD1; CDR3 protein: CASSPRGTGRHEQYF; CDR3 DNA: TGTGCCAGCAGTCCCCGCGGGACAGGGCGCCACGAGCAGTACTTC
J gene: TRBJ1-1; V gene: TRBV5-1; clone size: many; D gene: .; CDR3 protein: CASSWGDTEAFF; CDR3 DNA: TGCGCCAGCAGCTGGGGAGACACTGAAGCTTTCTTT
J gene: TRBJ1-1; V gene: TRBV6-1; clone size: many; D gene: .; CDR3 protein: CASRNRAAGPYTEAFF; CDR3 DNA: TGTGCCAGCAGGAACCGGGCCGCGGGGCCATACACTGAAGCTTTCTTT
J gene: TRBJ1-2; V gene: TRBV12-5; clone size: few; D gene: .; CDR3 protein: CASGLVNRYYGYTF; CDR3 DNA: TGTGCTAGTGGTTTGGTGAACAGGTACTATGGCTACACCTTC
J gene: TRBJ2-5; V gene: TRBV7-8; clone size: many; D gene: .; CDR3 protein: CASSILGQETQYF; CDR3 DNA: TGTGCCAGCAGCATACTAGGACAAGAGACCCAGTACTTC
J gene: TRBJ2-4; V gene: TRBV2; clone size: many; D gene: .; CDR3 protein: CASRVTGTKNIQYF; CDR3 DNA: TGTGCCAGCAGAGTCACGGGGACGAAAAACATTCAGTACTTC
J gene: TRBJ2-1; V gene: TRBV13; clone size: .; D gene: TRBD1; CDR3 protein: CASSLVGQGHRSNYNEQFF; CDR3 DNA: TGTGCCAGCAGCTTAGTGGGACAGGGGCATCGGAGCAACTACAATGAGCAGTTCTTC
J gene: TRBJ2-5; V gene: TRBV6-2/TRBV6-3; clone size: many; D gene: .; CDR3 protein: CASSYSGPGETQYF; CDR3 DNA: TGTGCCAGCAGTTACAGTGGGCCTGGGGAGACCCAGTACTTC
J gene: TRBJ1-1; V gene: TRBV5-6; clone size: many; D gene: TRBD1; CDR3 protein: CASSGTGETGTEAFF; CDR3 DNA: TGTGCCAGCAGCGGCACAGGGGAGACAGGCACTGAAGCTTTCTTT
J gene: TRBJ2-7; V gene: TRBV10-3; clone size: few; D gene: .; CDR3 protein: CAIRDSYEQYF; CDR3 DNA: TGTGCCATCAGGGACAGCTACGAGCAGTACTTC
J gene: TRBJ2-3; V gene: TRBV30; clone size: few; D gene: .; CDR3 protein: CAWSLQGDSTDTQYF; CDR3 DNA: TGTGCCTGGAGCCTACAGGGCGATAGCACAGATACGCAGTATTTT
J gene: TRBJ2-1; V gene: TRBV12-3/TRBV12-4; clone size: many; D gene: TRBD2; CDR3 protein: CASSSASGSMDYNEQFF; CDR3 DNA: TGTGCCAGCAGTTCCGCTAGCGGGAGTATGGACTACAATGAGCAGTTCTTC
J gene: TRBJ1-6; V gene: TRBV7-9; clone size: .; D gene: .; CDR3 protein: CASSLEGRRPLHF; CDR3 DNA: TGTGCCAGCAGCTTAGAGGGGAGGCGACCCCTCCACTTT
J gene: TRBJ2-7; V gene: TRBV10-2; clone size: many; D gene: .; CDR3 protein: CASMGAEEQYF; CDR3 DNA: TGCGCCAGCATGGGGGCCGAAGAGCAGTACTTC
J gene: TRBJ2-1; V gene: TRBV9; clone size: few; D gene: TRBD2; CDR3 protein: CASSVAGGAATSGGQVEQFF; CDR3 DNA: TGTGCCAGCAGCGTAGCGGGGGGGGCTGCGACTAGCGGAGGACAAGTGGAGCAGTTCTTC
J gene: TRBJ2-1; V gene: TRBV18; clone size: many; D gene: .; CDR3 protein: CASAQTTLHDEQFF; CDR3 DNA: TGTGCCAGCGCCCAAACGACCTTACACGATGAGCAGTTCTTC
J gene: TRBJ2-3; V gene: TRBV28; clone size: many; D gene: TRBD1; CDR3 protein: CASSRDSRTDTQYF; CDR3 DNA: TGTGCCAGCAGTCGGGACAGCCGCACAGATACGCAGTATTTT